Each of the 5 T cell receptor beta chains below was sequenced from the same sample in a study of metastatic and nonmetastatic thyroid tumors (TCRdb year 2020). No patient had received any treatment before thyroid surgery. Receptor libraries were prepared by PCR. The run used an Illumina HiSeq 4000. TCRdb reworked the public reads: Q25 trimming with fastp, MiXCR clone assembly, productive beta chains retained. The sample data list 14,000 or so clones, and about a quarter of these were observed just once. The top ten hold approximately 9.9% of the sample. Sample: tumor tissue. Receptors were obtained from a female donor with papillary thyroid cancer or a benign thyroid nodule (not recorded which). Some clones in this sample may be carry-over from other donors' samples.

This clone is classed as medium-sized. The chain combines TRBV10-3 with TRBJ2-1; 10 nucleotides line up with TRBD2. The V gene end was trimmed by 3 bases and the J gene end by 7 bases; junction bases not matched to a gene: 3. Germline CDR1 is ENHRY and CDR2 is SYGVKD. The CDR3 contains 14 residues. The CDR3 DNA sequence: TGTGCCATCAGTGATGTAGCGGGAGGAAATGAGCAGTTCTTC. Translating it yields CAISDVAGGNEQFF.

About this clone: This sample also contains other DNA sequences that code for the same CDR3. The V gene is TRBV11-2, the J gene TRBJ2-5, with TRBD1 identical over 7 bases. The V segment lost 5 bases and the J segment 7 bases; nucleotides outside the gene matches: 13. Germline CDR1 and CDR2: SGHAT and FQNNGV. CDR3 length: 15 amino acids. The CDR3 reads CASSARQGNFLTQYF. The CDR3 coding sequence is TGTGCCAGCAGCGCCAGACAGGGAAATTTTTTGACCCAGTACTTC.

This chain joins TRBV6-1 and TRBJ2-1; 7 nucleotides match TRBD2. The CDR3 runs to 16 residues. V dropped 11 bases and J dropped 3; count of bases not matched to a gene: 16. CDR1 is MNHNS and CDR2 is SASEGT in the germline V gene. This CDR3 is CAGTQRAGANYNEQFF. CDR3 nucleotides: TGTGCCGGCACCCAACGCGCGGGAGCGAACTACAATGAGCAGTTCTTC.

This clone was recorded at least ten times. The chain recombines TRBV5-4 with TRBJ2-6, with D tentatively TRBD2 (5 bases). V gave up 0 bases and J gave up 0 bases, with 10 bases separating them. The CDR3 spans 17 residues. Germline V gives CDR1 SGHNT, CDR2 YYREEE (reference sequence). This CDR3 reads CASSLGAASSGANVLTF. The CDR3 DNA reads TGTGCCAGCAGCTTGGGAGCGGCGAGCTCTGGGGCCAACGTCCTGACTTTC.

This clone came up many times. The chain carries TRBV7-3 and TRBJ2-3, with 10 bases identical to TRBD2. Germline V gene sequence: CDR1 SGHTA, CDR2 FQGTGA. The CDR3 extends over 16 amino acids. The V segment lost 5 bases and the J segment 4 bases; nucleotides outside the gene matches: 9. CDR3 protein: CASSRTSGGGADTQYF. In DNA form, the CDR3 reads TGTGCCAGCAGCCGGACTAGCGGAGGGGGGGCAGATACGCAGTATTTT.